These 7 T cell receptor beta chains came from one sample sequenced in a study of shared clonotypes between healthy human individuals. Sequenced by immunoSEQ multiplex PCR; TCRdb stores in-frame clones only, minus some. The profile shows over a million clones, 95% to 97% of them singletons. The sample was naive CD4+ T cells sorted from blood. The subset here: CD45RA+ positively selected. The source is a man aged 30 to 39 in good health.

The CDR3 reads CASSTRGRSTGELFF. As DNA, the CDR3 is TGTGCCAGCAGCACCCGCGGGAGGTCCACCGGGGAGCTGTTTTTT. This sequence joins TRBV9 and TRBJ2-2; 8 nucleotides line up with TRBD2. Germline CDR1 SGDLS, CDR2 YYNGEE. After removal of 4 bases from V and 4 bases from J, the junction contained 6 bases not matched to a gene. CDR3 size: 15 residues.

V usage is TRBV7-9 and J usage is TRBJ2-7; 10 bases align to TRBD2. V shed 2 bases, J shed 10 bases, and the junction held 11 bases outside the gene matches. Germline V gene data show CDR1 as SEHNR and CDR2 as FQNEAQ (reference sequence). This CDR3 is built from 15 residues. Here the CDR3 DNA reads TGTGCCAGCAGCTTACAACTAGCGGGAATAGTTCCTCAGTACTTC. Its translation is CASSLQLAGIVPQYF. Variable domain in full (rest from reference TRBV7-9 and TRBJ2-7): DTGVSQNPRHKITKRGQNVTFRCDPISEHNRLYWYRQTLGQGPEFLTYFQNEAQLEKSRLLSDRFSAERPKGSFSTLEIQRTEQGDSAMYLCASSLQLAGIVPQYFGPGTRLTVT.

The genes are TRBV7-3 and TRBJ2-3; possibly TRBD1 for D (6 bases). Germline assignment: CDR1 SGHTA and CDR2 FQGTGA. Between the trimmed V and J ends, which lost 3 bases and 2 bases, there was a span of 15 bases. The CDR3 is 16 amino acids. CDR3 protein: CASSLRGHSITDTQYF. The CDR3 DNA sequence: TGTGCCAGCAGCTTGAGGGGACACTCCATCACAGATACGCAGTATTTT.

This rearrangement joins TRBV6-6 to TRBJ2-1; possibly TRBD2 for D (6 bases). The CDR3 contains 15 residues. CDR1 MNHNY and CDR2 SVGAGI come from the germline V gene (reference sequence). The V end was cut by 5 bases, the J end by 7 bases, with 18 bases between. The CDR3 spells CASSNVADPQNEQFF. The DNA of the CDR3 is TGTGCCAGCAGTAACGTAGCGGACCCCCAAAATGAGCAGTTCTTC.

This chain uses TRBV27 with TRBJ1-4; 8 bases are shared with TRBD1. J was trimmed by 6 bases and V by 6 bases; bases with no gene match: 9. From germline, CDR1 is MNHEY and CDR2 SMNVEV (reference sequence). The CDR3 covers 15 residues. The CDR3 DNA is TGTGCCAGCAGGGCGACAGGGGCCGGACATGAAAAACTGTTTTTT. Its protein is CASRATGAGHEKLFF.

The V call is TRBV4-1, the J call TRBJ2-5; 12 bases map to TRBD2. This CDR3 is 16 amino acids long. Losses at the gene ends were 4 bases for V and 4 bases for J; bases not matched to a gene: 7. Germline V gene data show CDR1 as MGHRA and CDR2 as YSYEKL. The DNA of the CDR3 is TGCGCCAGCAGCCGACTAGCGGGAGTAAGCGGAGAGACCCAGTACTTC. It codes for CASSRLAGVSGETQYF.

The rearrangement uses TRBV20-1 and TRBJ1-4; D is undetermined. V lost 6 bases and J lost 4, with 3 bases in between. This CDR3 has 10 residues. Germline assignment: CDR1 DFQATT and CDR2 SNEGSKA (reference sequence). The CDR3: CSAGNEKLFF. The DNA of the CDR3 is TGCAGTGCGGGTAATGAAAAACTGTTTTTT.